The 29 T cell receptor beta chains below all came from one sample that was sequenced in a study of blood T cell repertoires in COVID-19. Clones were read by immunoSEQ multiplex PCR, and TCRdb kept only the in-frame ones, dropping some. The table lists about 80,000 clones, 85% of them singletons, with 15% to 20% in the top ten. The sequencing sample was made of peripheral blood. Every receptor here comes from an older man with active or convalescent COVID-19.

CDR3 sequence reads: CASSSLSGAKNIQYF. DNA for the CDR3: TGTGCCAGCAGCTCCCTTTCAGGGGCCAAAAACATTCAGTACTTC. The rearrangement links TRBV7-2 to TRBJ2-4; D possibly corresponds to TRBD1 (5 bases). The CDR3 spans 15 residues. Trimming stripped 4 bases from V and 1 base from J, with 11 bases between. Germline V gives CDR1 SGHTA, CDR2 FQGNSA. The full variable domain, completed using reference TRBV7-2 and TRBJ2-4, is GAGVSQSPSNKVTEKGKDVELRCDPISGHTALYWYRQSLGQGLEFLIYFQGNSAPDKSGLPSDRFSAERTGGSVSTLTIQRTQQEDSAVYLCASSSLSGAKNIQYFGAGTRLSVL.

J is TRBJ1-2 and V is TRBV5-6, with unresolved D. This CDR3 region has 15 residues. Looked up from germline, CDR1 is SGHDT and CDR2 is YYEEEE. The germline V and J ends were trimmed by 4 bases and 1 base, with 14 bases remaining between them. This chain's CDR3 is CASSQIRGNNYGYTF. Written as DNA, the CDR3 is TGTGCCAGCAGCCAGATCCGCGGGAATAACTATGGCTACACCTTC.

This CDR3 reads CATEGETKSTGELFF. DNA for the CDR3: TGTGCCACCGAGGGCGAGACAAAATCGACCGGGGAGCTGTTTTTT. The chain couples TRBV24-1 to TRBJ2-2; possible D gene TRBD2, 5 bases. This CDR3 has 15 residues. CDR1 is KGHDR, CDR2 SFDVKD, per germline. Deletions cut 9 bases from V and 5 bases from J, with 18 bases between.

The chain employs TRBV11-2 and TRBJ1-1; D perhaps matches TRBD1 (5 bases). This CDR3 has 12 residues. CDR1 SGHAT and CDR2 FQNNGV come from the germline V gene. V lost 5 bases and J lost 8, with 12 bases in between. CDR3 sequence: CASSQINREAFF. The CDR3 nucleotides are TGTGCCAGCAGCCAAATAAACAGGGAAGCTTTCTTT.

J is TRBJ2-5 and V is TRBV5-1; weak D call: TRBD1 (6 bases). Germline CDR1 is SGHRS and CDR2 is YFSETQ. The CDR3 runs 14 residues. V was trimmed by 5 bases and J by 2 bases, leaving 13 bases between them. The CDR3 DNA reads TGCGCCAGCAGATGGTCGACAGGTCAAGAGACCCAGTACTTC. Translation gives CASRWSTGQETQYF.

The J gene is TRBJ2-1, the V gene TRBV11-3; TRBD2 matches 7 bases. Trimming removed 4 bases from V and 3 bases from J; junction bases left unmatched: 6. The CDR3 is made up of 15 amino acids. Germline V lookup: CDR1 SGHNT, CDR2 YENEEA. CDR3 nucleotides: TGTGCCAGCAGCTCGTGGACTAGATACTACAATGAGCAGTTCTTC. Its protein product is CASSSWTRYYNEQFF.

The chain employs TRBV6-5 and TRBJ2-7; no reliable D call. V shed 7 bases and J shed 5 bases, with 12 bases lying between them. The CDR3 length is 12 residues. CDR1 is MNHEY, CDR2 SVGAGI, per germline. As DNA, the CDR3 is TGTGCCAGCACTTCGCGCGTAGACGAGCAGTACGTC. Protein: CASTSRVDEQYV.

This clone was picked up a small number of times. The CDR3 DNA reads as TGTGCCAGCAGCCGAGAGGCGGGACGGGCCTCTGGAAACACCATATATTTT. Its protein product is CASSREAGRASGNTIYF. The V gene is TRBV4-2, the J gene TRBJ1-3; maybe TRBD1 (5 bases). Germline values: CDR1 LGHNA, CDR2 YNFKEQ. Trimming took 4 bases from V and 0 from J, leaving 16 bases between them. This CDR3 has 17 amino acids.

The sample holds a few counts of this clone. This chain connects TRBV7-9 to TRBJ1-4; D remains unclear. The CDR3 is 13 residues long. V lost 8 bases and J 5 bases, leaving 12 bases between the germline ends. Germline-derived CDR1 and CDR2 are SEHNR and FQNEAQ (reference sequence). The CDR3 here is CASQRSGNEKLFF. The CDR3 nucleotides are TGTGCCAGCCAGCGTTCGGGAAATGAAAAACTGTTTTTT.

This chain links TRBV7-9 with TRBJ1-4, with D maybe TRBD1 (6 bases). Trimming removed 5 bases from V and 0 bases from J, with 13 bases in between. The germline CDR1 and CDR2 sequences are SEHNR and FQNEAQ (reference sequence). The CDR3 length is 16 residues. CDR3: CASSQTGIATNEKLFF. In nucleotides, the CDR3 is TGTGCCAGCAGCCAAACAGGGATTGCAACTAATGAAAAACTGTTTTTT.

The CDR3 is CASRLQGLQNNEQFF. The DNA for the CDR3 is TGTGCCAGCAGACTACAGGGGTTACAAAACAATGAGCAGTTCTTC. The chain links TRBV7-2 to TRBJ2-1, with 7 bases aligning to TRBD1. The junction had 10 bases not matched to a gene; V was cut back by 6 bases and J by 5 bases. Per the germline V gene, CDR1 is SGHTA and CDR2 is FQGNSA. CDR3 length: 15 amino acids.

This chain joins TRBV30 and TRBJ1-1, with D perhaps matching TRBD1 (6 bases). Germline CDR1 is GTSNPN and CDR2 is SVGIG (reference sequence). The CDR3 has 16 amino acids. Deletions cut 3 bases from V and 1 base from J, with 18 bases between. The CDR3 DNA sequence: TGTGCCTGGAGAAGACGCACCCGAGGGGGGAACACTGAAGCTTTCTTT. As protein: CAWRRRTRGGNTEAFF.

The V and J genes are TRBV7-3 and TRBJ2-2, with D uncertain. This CDR3 has 12 residues. V lost 5 bases and J 7 bases, leaving 8 bases between the germline ends. Germline lookup yields CDR1 SGHTA and CDR2 FQGTGA. CDR3 region: CASSRARGELFF. The CDR3 DNA reads TGTGCCAGCAGCCGTGCGCGCGGGGAGCTGTTTTTT.

The chain is built from TRBV5-1 and TRBJ2-1; a weak D match, TRBD2 (7 bases). Deletions cut 4 bases from V and 7 bases from J, with 21 bases between. CDR1 is SGHRS, CDR2 YFSETQ, per germline. The CDR3 has 16 amino acids. CDR3 nucleotides: TGCGCCAGCAGCCTTGGAGGGGGACTAATTTTGAATGAGCAGTTCTTC. Amino acids: CASSLGGGLILNEQFF.

V usage is TRBV27 and J usage is TRBJ1-6; 7 positions match TRBD1. Germline V gene sequence: CDR1 MNHEY, CDR2 SMNVEV (reference sequence). Trimming cost V 4 bases and J 7 bases; bases outside gene matches: 4. This CDR3 comprises 14 residues. The CDR3 reads CASSSGQENSPLHF. DNA for the CDR3: TGTGCCAGCAGTTCCGGACAGGAGAATTCACCCCTCCACTTT.

The chain recombines TRBV28 with TRBJ1-2; D call uncertain. V lost 6 bases and J 5 bases, leaving 10 bases between the germline ends. Germline V gene data show CDR1 as MDHEN and CDR2 as SYDVKM. The CDR3 is 12 amino acids. As DNA, the CDR3 is TGTGCCAGCAGCCCTGGGGAGTATGGCTACACCTTC. It yields the protein CASSPGEYGYTF.

This clone was counted between two and nine times. V gene TRBV2 combines with J gene TRBJ2-3; 7 nucleotides agree with TRBD1. V was clipped by 7 bases and J by 2 bases; unmatched bases: 12. The CDR3 totals 16 residues. The V gene's germline CDR1 is SNHLY and CDR2 FYNNEI. CDR3 coding DNA: TGTGCCAGCAACTACCCGACAGGGATTAACACAGATACGCAGTATTTT. Amino acids: CASNYPTGINTDTQYF.

The chain joins TRBV5-1 to TRBJ2-4; the D gene is possibly TRBD2 (6 bases). Looked up from germline, CDR1 is SGHRS and CDR2 is YFSETQ. This CDR3 spans 14 amino acids. V dropped 1 base and J dropped 8 bases, with 13 bases sitting between them. DNA for the CDR3: TGCGCCAGCAGCTTGAGCGGGCGGAGGGACATTCAGTACTTC. Its protein product is CASSLSGRRDIQYF.

The rearrangement joins TRBV28 to TRBJ2-1; 12 nucleotides agree with TRBD2. The CDR3 spans 17 residues. Germline trimming cut 6 bases from V and 7 bases from J; bases unmatched to any gene: 13. Germline-derived CDR1 and CDR2 are MDHEN and SYDVKM. The CDR3 DNA sequence: TGTGCCAGCAGCCGTATCAGGACTAGCGGGGATAAGAATGAGCAGTTCTTC. As protein: CASSRIRTSGDKNEQFF.

This rearrangement joins TRBV27 to TRBJ2-3; 8 bases fit TRBD2. There are 13 residues in the CDR3. The junction had 6 bases not matched to a gene; V was cut back by 5 bases and J by 8 bases. Germline V CDR1 and CDR2: MNHEY, SMNVEV (reference sequence). In nucleotides, the CDR3 is TGTGCCAGCAGTCTACCCCGGGAGGGTACGCAGTATTTT. Encoded protein: CASSLPREGTQYF.

This clone was picked up one time. The V gene is TRBV2, the J gene TRBJ1-6, with a possible D match to TRBD1 (5 bases). CDR1 is SNHLY, CDR2 FYNNEI, per germline. Deletions cut 8 bases from V and 9 bases from J, with 20 bases between. This CDR3 has 15 amino acids. CDR3 protein: CASLNRGQGISPLHF. Written as DNA, the CDR3 is TGTGCCAGCCTCAATCGAGGACAAGGCATTTCACCCCTCCACTTT.

This clone has at least ten counts. The V and J genes are TRBV6-1 and TRBJ2-7; 7 nucleotides align to TRBD1. Unmatched junction bases numbered 4, after V lost 2 bases and J lost 6 bases. Germline loops: CDR1 MNHNS, CDR2 SASEGT. The CDR3 has 13 amino acids. CDR3 sequence reads: CASSERQGTEQYV. The CDR3 DNA is TGTGCCAGCAGTGAAAGACAGGGTACCGAGCAGTACGTC.

This rearrangement joins TRBV24-1 to TRBJ2-1, with TRBD2 matching 8 bases. V shed 1 base, J shed 4 bases, and the junction held 11 bases outside the gene matches. Germline V gene lookup returns CDR1 KGHDR and CDR2 SFDVKD. CDR3 length equals 18 residues. The CDR3 sequence is CATSDFREGSGEYNEQFF. CDR3 nucleotide sequence: TGTGCCACCAGTGATTTCCGGGAGGGTAGCGGAGAATACAATGAGCAGTTCTTC.

This sequence joins TRBV27 and TRBJ2-2; 8 bases are shared with TRBD1. Germline CDR1 MNHEY, CDR2 SMNVEV (reference sequence). J gave up 0 bases and V 6 bases, and 3 bases lay outside the gene matches. The CDR3 is made up of 15 amino acids. The CDR3 here is CASSRDRPNTGELFF. In DNA, the CDR3 is TGTGCCAGCAGCCGGGACAGGCCGAACACCGGGGAGCTGTTTTTT.

V usage is TRBV20-1 and J usage is TRBJ2-1, with D possibly matching TRBD2 (6 bases). Germline CDR1 is DFQATT and CDR2 is SNEGSKA (reference sequence). V lost 3 bases and J 8 bases, leaving 11 bases between the germline ends. The CDR3 spans 12 residues. CDR3 coding DNA: TGCAGTGCTAGTCGAGGGAGGTATGAGCAGTTCTTC. Translating gives CSASRGRYEQFF.

The chain recombines TRBV6-5 with TRBJ1-2, with D perhaps TRBD1 (5 bases). V lost 6 bases and J lost 6, with 11 bases in between. Germline CDR1 is MNHEY and CDR2 is SVGAGI. The CDR3 has 12 residues. The CDR3 DNA reads as TGTGCCAGCAGGACAGTAGGGAATGGCTACACCTTC. It specifies CASRTVGNGYTF.

This chain connects TRBV19 to TRBJ1-2; TRBD1 matches 7 bases. V lost 3 bases and J lost 3; bases outside the gene matches: 4. The CDR3 consists of 14 residues. Germline V lookup: CDR1 LNHDA, CDR2 SQIVND (reference sequence). The CDR3 sequence: CASSMQGDYYGYTF. The CDR3, as DNA: TGTGCCAGTAGTATGCAGGGGGACTACTATGGCTACACCTTC. The full variable domain, completed using reference TRBV19 and TRBJ1-2, is DGGITQSPKYLFRKEGQNVTLSCEQNLNHDAMYWYRQDPGQGLRLIYYSQIVNDFQKGDIAEGYSVSREKKESFPLTVTSAQKNPTAFYLCASSMQGDYYGYTFGSGTRLTVV.

The CDR3 is CASTLTGRTIYF. Here the CDR3 DNA reads TGTGCCAGCACCTTGACAGGGCGGACCATATATTTT. The gene calls are TRBV2 and TRBJ1-3, with TRBD1 matching 7 bases. Unmatched junction bases numbered 7, after V lost 7 bases and J lost 10 bases. Looked up from germline, CDR1 is SNHLY and CDR2 is FYNNEI. This CDR3 spans 12 amino acids.

The rearrangement uses TRBV10-3 and TRBJ2-3, with 10 bases identical to TRBD2. Germline V gene lookup returns CDR1 ENHRY and CDR2 SYGVKD. CDR3 size: 16 residues. J lost 4 bases, V lost 4 bases, and 8 bases had no gene match. The CDR3 DNA sequence: TGTGCCATCAGTGTACCTAGCGGGGGCCCTTCAGATACGCAGTATTTT. Protein: CAISVPSGGPSDTQYF.